A single sample gave rise to the 30 T cell receptor beta chains below, sequenced in a study of cytomegalovirus exposure and HLA in healthy donors. PCR primers comprised 60 Vbeta and 13 Jbeta primers. Clones were read by immunoSEQ multiplex PCR, and TCRdb kept only the in-frame ones, dropping some. This sample carries 90,000 to 120,000 clones, around 77% of them seen once, and the ten largest clones take roughly 2.3%. The sequenced sample consisted of PBMCs. The receptor source for this set is a man between 18 and 35 years old in good health and CMV-seronegative.

This sequence joins TRBV27 and TRBJ2-2, with 7 bases matching TRBD1. Germline CDR1 reads MNHEY; CDR2 reads SMNVEV (reference sequence). Losses at the gene ends were 3 bases for V and 7 bases for J; bases not matched to a gene: 5. The CDR3 runs 14 residues. For the CDR3, the DNA is TGTGCCAGCAGTTTGGTAGGGGGCGTCGGGGAGCTGTTTTTT. It yields the protein CASSLVGGVGELFF.

The genes are TRBV18 and TRBJ2-3; TRBD2 matches at 8 bases. The V segment lost 3 bases and the J segment 6 bases; nucleotides outside the gene matches: 11. CDR3 length: 16 residues. In germline, CDR1 is KGHSH, CDR2 LQKENI. The CDR3 DNA reads as TGTGCCAGCTCACCTGGACCGGCCCGGGGGGGGGATACGCAGTATTTT. Its protein is CASSPGPARGGDTQYF.

This chain uses TRBV7-2 with TRBJ1-1; D is unresolved. V lost 3 bases to trimming and J lost 3 bases, with 11 bases between them. The germline V gene encodes CDR1 SGHTA and CDR2 FQGNSA. CDR3 size: 14 residues. CDR3 sequence (DNA): TGTGCCAGCAGCTTCCCGAATGAGGACACTGAAGCTTTCTTT. It translates to CASSFPNEDTEAFF.

Notes on this clone: At one end, the junction sequence differs from germline, possibly due to a read error. This chain joins TRBV6-5 and TRBJ2-2; the D gene is possibly TRBD2 (6 bases). This CDR3 comprises 13 residues. The V gene's germline CDR1 is MNHEY and CDR2 SVGAGI. This CDR3 reads CASSYSATGGLFF. The CDR3, as DNA: TGTGCCAGCAGTTACTCCGCCACCGGGGGGCTGTTTTTT.

This chain uses TRBV5-6 with TRBJ1-2; 8 bases match TRBD1. CDR1 is SGHDT, CDR2 YYEEEE, per germline. The junction had 12 bases not matched to a gene; V was cut back by 1 base and J by 4 bases. The CDR3 sequence is 17 residues long. CDR3 in DNA: TGTGCCAGCAGCTTGCTCCGAACAGGGGGAAGGGGCTATGGCTACACCTTC. Its protein product is CASSLLRTGGRGYGYTF.

The V gene is TRBV2, the J gene TRBJ2-7; 7 nucleotides agree with TRBD2. Trimming at V came to 8 bases and at J to 4 bases, leaving 11 bases not matched to a gene. Germline V CDR1 and CDR2: SNHLY, FYNNEI. This CDR3 has 14 residues. The CDR3 bases are TGTGCCAGCTTCTCCCTTCGGGGGGTTTACGAGCAGTACTTC. It specifies CASFSLRGVYEQYF.

The gene calls are TRBV19 and TRBJ1-2; a weak D match, TRBD1 (5 bases). The germline CDR1 and CDR2 sequences are LNHDA and SQIVND (reference sequence). Trimming stripped 3 bases from V and 4 bases from J, with 12 bases between. The CDR3 covers 14 residues. In DNA, the CDR3 is TGTGCCAGTAGTATCCGAAAAGACAGCTATGGCTACACCTTC. This codes for CASSIRKDSYGYTF.

The CDR3 here is CASSPVGQLEKLFF. The CDR3 DNA is TGTGCCAGCAGTCCCGTTGGGCAGCTTGAAAAACTGTTTTTT. The V gene is TRBV7-9, the J gene TRBJ1-4; D gene uncertain. Per germline, CDR1 SEHNR and CDR2 FQNEAQ (reference sequence). The CDR3 has 14 residues. V was clipped by 6 bases and J by 7 bases, with 15 bases between them. The entire variable domain, with the rest obtained from reference TRBV7-9 and TRBJ1-4, is as follows: DTGVSQNPRHKITKRGQNVTFRCDPISEHNRLYWYRQTLGQGPEFLTYFQNEAQLEKSRLLSDRFSAERPKGSFSTLEIQRTEQGDSAMYLCASSPVGQLEKLFFGSGTQLSVL.

This chain links TRBV9 with TRBJ2-5; 9 bases are shared with TRBD2. Unmatched junction bases numbered 10, after V lost 3 bases and J lost 4 bases. The CDR3 runs 16 residues. The germline V gene has CDR1 SGDLS and CDR2 YYNGEE. In DNA, the CDR3 is TGTGCCAGCAGCGCCTATAGCGGGGGCAATGGAGAGACCCAGTACTTC. Its protein product is CASSAYSGGNGETQYF.

The CDR3 here is CASSQEGAGASYEQYF. For the CDR3, the DNA is TGTGCCAGCAGCCAAGAGGGAGCGGGGGCCTCCTACGAGCAGTACTTC. The chain joins TRBV4-2 to TRBJ2-7; TRBD2 matches 8 bases. The ends lost 0 bases at V and 0 bases at J; junction bases unmatched: 4. The germline V gene encodes CDR1 LGHNA and CDR2 YNFKEQ. The CDR3 extends over 16 amino acids.

The chain recombines TRBV6-5 with TRBJ2-3; perhaps TRBD1 as D (5 bases). Germline assignment: CDR1 MNHEY and CDR2 SVGAGI. The CDR3 runs to 16 residues. V shed 4 bases and J shed 0 bases, with 14 bases lying between them. CDR3 residues: CASSSLDQGSTDTQYF. CDR3 coding DNA: TGTGCCAGCAGTTCCCTGGACCAGGGAAGCACAGATACGCAGTATTTT.

This clone showed up just once. The rearrangement uses TRBV6-6 and TRBJ1-6; TRBD1 aligns across 10 bases. V lost 6 bases to trimming and J lost 10 bases; unmatched junction nucleotides: 9. This CDR3 is 15 amino acids long. Germline CDR1 MNHNY, CDR2 SVGAGI (reference sequence). CDR3 DNA: TGTGCCAGCAGCGAAGTTGGGACAGGGGAATCACCCCTCCACTTT. This codes for CASSEVGTGESPLHF.

The V and J genes are TRBV7-9 and TRBJ2-3; 10 bases agree with TRBD2. Germline V gives CDR1 SEHNR, CDR2 FQNEAQ (reference sequence). Trimming at V came to 3 bases and at J to 1 base, leaving 1 base not matched to a gene. The CDR3 length is 15 residues. DNA for the CDR3: TGTGCCAGCAGCTTCGGACTAGCGGGCACAGATACGCAGTATTTT. Amino acid sequence: CASSFGLAGTDTQYF.

The gene calls are TRBV6-5 and TRBJ2-2; D is unresolved. The germline V gene encodes CDR1 MNHEY and CDR2 SVGAGI. V dropped 5 bases and J dropped 1 base, with 5 bases sitting between them. The CDR3 length is 13 residues. This chain's CDR3 is CASSTGNTGELFF. As DNA, the CDR3 is TGTGCCAGCAGTACGGGGAACACCGGGGAGCTGTTTTTT.

This clone was observed a handful of times. This chain links TRBV15 with TRBJ2-2, with 8 bases that match TRBD2. Germline V gene sequence: CDR1 LNHNV, CDR2 YYDKDF (reference sequence). There are 15 residues in the CDR3. V gave up 9 bases and J gave up 8 bases; unmatched junction bases: 14. DNA for the CDR3: TGTGCCACTAGTAGAGACGGGGGGGCCACGGGGGAGCTGTTTTTT. Its protein is CATSRDGGATGELFF.

The rearrangement links TRBV19 to TRBJ2-3; 8 bases line up with TRBD2. V was pared by 3 bases and J by 2 bases, with 7 bases of the junction left unmatched. The CDR3 is 16 amino acids. Germline V gives CDR1 LNHDA, CDR2 SQIVND (reference sequence). The CDR3 is CASSISERGNTDTQYF. DNA of the CDR3: TGTGCCAGTAGTATTTCTGAGCGGGGGAACACAGATACGCAGTATTTT.

The rearrangement uses TRBV13 and TRBJ2-7; a possible D gene is TRBD1 (6 bases). The V end lost 5 bases, the J end lost 1 base, and 15 bases lay between the germline ends. The CDR3 spans 15 residues. Germline V CDR1 and CDR2: PRHDT, FYEKMQ (reference sequence). The CDR3, as DNA: TGTGCCAGCAGCATGGACAGCGTGGGATCCTACGAGCAGTACTTC. Its translation is CASSMDSVGSYEQYF.

The chain links TRBV6-5 to TRBJ2-1, with D possibly matching TRBD1 (6 bases). Per the germline V gene, CDR1 is MNHEY and CDR2 is SVGAGI. With 6 bases removed from V and 6 bases from J, the gap between germline ends came to 12 bases. The CDR3 consists of 13 residues. The CDR3 loop reads CASRVAGVNEQFF. CDR3 coding DNA: TGTGCCAGCAGAGTGGCAGGGGTCAATGAGCAGTTCTTC.

CDR3 amino acids: CASSTPLDRVNYGYTF. The CDR3 DNA reads TGTGCCAGTAGTACCCCCTTGGACAGGGTAAACTATGGCTACACCTTC. The chain has TRBV19 and TRBJ1-2; 8 bases are shared with TRBD1. The V segment lost 4 bases and the J segment 2 bases; nucleotides outside the gene matches: 9. Looked up from germline, CDR1 is LNHDA and CDR2 is SQIVND (reference sequence). CDR3 length equals 16 residues.

The rearrangement joins TRBV15 to TRBJ2-2, with 7 bases fitting TRBD1. V shed 4 bases, J shed 0 bases, and the junction held 2 bases outside the gene matches. From germline, CDR1 is LNHNV and CDR2 YYDKDF (reference sequence). The CDR3 covers 15 residues. CDR3: CATSTGQANTGELFF. DNA of the CDR3: TGTGCCACCAGCACCGGACAGGCGAACACCGGGGAGCTGTTTTTT.

This chain uses TRBV28 with TRBJ2-2; D might be TRBD1 (7 bases). The CDR3 covers 17 residues. Trimming took off 5 bases at V and 6 bases at J, with 22 bases between the two ends. CDR1 and CDR2 from the germline V gene are MDHEN and SYDVKM. CDR3 residues: CASSPGGWGGHPGELFF. CDR3 DNA: TGTGCCAGCAGTCCAGGGGGTTGGGGAGGACACCCCGGGGAGCTGTTTTTT.

This chain connects TRBV5-4 to TRBJ1-1; D may be TRBD1 (6 bases). This CDR3 has 14 residues. Deletions cut 2 bases from V and 3 bases from J, with 11 bases between. CDR1 and CDR2 from the germline V gene are SGHNT and YYREEE (reference sequence). The chain's CDR3 is CASSLQGLDTEAFF. The CDR3 DNA is TGTGCCAGCAGCTTACAGGGTCTGGACACTGAAGCTTTCTTT.

As for this clone: A junction end diverges from the germline sequence, so it may reflect a read error. The CDR3 protein is CASSDGGGYPF. The CDR3 DNA reads as TGTGCCAGCAGTGACGGGGGAGGCTACCCCTTC. The chain joins TRBV6-4 to TRBJ1-2, with TRBD1 as a possible D gene (5 bases). The CDR3 covers 11 residues. The germline V gene encodes CDR1 MRHNA and CDR2 SNTAGT.

The rearrangement uses TRBV10-3 and TRBJ2-5, with TRBD1 as a possible D gene (6 bases). The ends were cut back, 2 bases at V and 5 bases at J, with 15 bases in the middle. CDR3 length: 15 residues. CDR1 ENHRY and CDR2 SYGVKD come from the germline V gene. CDR3 loop: CAISEGSRGSETQYF. Written as DNA, the CDR3 is TGTGCCATCAGTGAGGGGTCCAGGGGTAGTGAGACCCAGTACTTC.

The chain couples TRBV19 to TRBJ2-7; 9 bases are shared with TRBD1. The CDR3 totals 14 residues. Germline lookup yields CDR1 LNHDA and CDR2 SQIVND (reference sequence). After removal of 5 bases from V and 5 bases from J, the junction contained 7 bases not matched to a gene. The CDR3 DNA sequence: TGTGCCAGTAGTCTTGGGACAGGGCCTCACGAGCAGTACTTC. Residues: CASSLGTGPHEQYF.

V is TRBV6-5 and J is TRBJ1-1; tentatively, D is TRBD1 (5 bases). The CDR3 spans 16 residues. CDR1 is MNHEY and CDR2 is SVGAGI in the germline V gene. With 2 bases removed from V and 1 base from J, the gap between germline ends came to 14 bases. CDR3 sequence: CASSYGFGGSNTEAFF. CDR3 sequence (DNA): TGTGCCAGCAGTTACGGGTTTGGGGGGTCGAACACTGAAGCTTTCTTT.

The genes are TRBV2 and TRBJ2-1; 8 bases are shared with TRBD2. Per germline, CDR1 SNHLY and CDR2 FYNNEI. This CDR3 is 14 amino acids long. V was pared by 8 bases and J by 4 bases, with 7 bases of the junction left unmatched. This chain's CDR3 is CASERGTSYNEQFF. The CDR3 region has the DNA TGTGCCAGCGAGCGGGGGACCTCTTACAATGAGCAGTTCTTC.

This chain uses TRBV5-1 with TRBJ2-1; 9 nucleotides agree with TRBD2. The germline V gene encodes CDR1 SGHRS and CDR2 YFSETQ. Trimming removed 3 bases from V and 7 bases from J; junction bases left unmatched: 2. The CDR3 runs to 13 residues. CDR3 sequence reads: CASSSLAGNEQFF. CDR3 nucleotides: TGCGCCAGCAGCTCGCTAGCGGGGAATGAGCAGTTCTTC.

The rearrangement uses TRBV6-6 and TRBJ2-3, with D perhaps matching TRBD2 (5 bases). V was trimmed by 7 bases and J by 4 bases, leaving 9 bases between them. CDR1 is MNHNY and CDR2 is SVGAGI in the germline V gene (reference sequence). The CDR3 consists of 12 residues. The CDR3 DNA sequence: TGTGCCAGCAAAAGCGGATCAGATACGCAGTATTTT. Protein product: CASKSGSDTQYF.

The rearrangement joins TRBV5-1 to TRBJ2-5; D is unresolved. The CDR3 extends over 15 amino acids. The germline gives CDR1 SGHRS, CDR2 YFSETQ. The V end lost 1 base, the J end lost 0 bases, and 10 bases lay between the germline ends. The CDR3: CASSLSAANQETQYF. The CDR3 DNA sequence: TGCGCCAGCAGCTTGTCTGCGGCGAACCAAGAGACCCAGTACTTC.